The 17 T cell receptor beta chains below were found in one sample sequenced in a study of cytomegalovirus exposure and HLA in healthy donors. It was with 60 Vbeta and 13 Jbeta primers that the PCR ran. Libraries were prepared by immunoSEQ multiplex PCR; TCRdb keeps only in-frame clonotypes and omits some of them. The table records 35,000 to 55,000 clones, about 78% of them present only once. The specimen was PBMCs. Receptors were obtained from a woman aged 25 to 39 in good health and CMV-seronegative.

This clone was seen a handful of times. The chain carries TRBV7-2 and TRBJ2-1, with D uncertain. CDR3 length equals 15 residues. V was pared by 1 base and J by 4 bases, with 11 bases between. Looked up from germline, CDR1 is SGHTA and CDR2 is FQGNSA. The chain's CDR3 is CASSLVFTEYNEQFF. The CDR3 region has the DNA TGTGCCAGCAGCTTAGTTTTCACAGAGTACAATGAGCAGTTCTTC.

The rearrangement links TRBV6-1 to TRBJ2-7, with 8 positions matching TRBD1. The germline CDR1 and CDR2 sequences are MNHNS and SASEGT. Germline trimming cut 7 bases from V and 3 bases from J; bases unmatched to any gene: 8. The CDR3 extends over 14 amino acids. This chain's CDR3 is CASTPAGGGYEQYF. The DNA of the CDR3 is TGTGCCAGCACCCCGGCAGGGGGCGGCTACGAGCAGTACTTC.

The chain has TRBV30 and TRBJ2-7; maybe TRBD1 (5 bases). The germline V gene encodes CDR1 GTSNPN and CDR2 SVGIG (reference sequence). V was cut by 6 bases and J by 1 base, with 7 bases left in between. This CDR3 spans 11 amino acids. CDR3 nucleotides: TGTGCCTGTCAGGGATCCTACGAGCAGTACTTC. Encoded protein: CACQGSYEQYF.

The CDR3 nucleotides read TGCGCCAGCAGCCCCGGGGACACCCGAACGGGTGAGCAGTTCTTC. Residues: CASSPGDTRTGEQFF. The V and J genes are TRBV5-1 and TRBJ2-1, with a possible D match to TRBD1 (6 bases). V shed 4 bases and J shed 9 bases, with 20 bases lying between them. The CDR3 totals 15 residues. Germline CDR1 and CDR2: SGHRS and YFSETQ.

The chain combines TRBV6-1 with TRBJ2-7, with a possible D match to TRBD2 (6 bases). V dropped 7 bases and J dropped 0 bases, with 13 bases sitting between them. The CDR3 covers 14 residues. Germline V gene sequence: CDR1 MNHNS, CDR2 SASEGT. The DNA of the CDR3 is TGTGCCAGCAAGGAGGGCCCCAGCTCCTACGAGCAGTACTTC. Its translation is CASKEGPSSYEQYF.

This chain connects TRBV7-6 to TRBJ2-1, with 8 bases identical to TRBD2. The V and J ends lost 1 base and 7 bases, in that order; junction bases with no gene match: 6. Per germline, CDR1 SGHVS and CDR2 FNYEAQ. CDR3 length: 15 amino acids. The CDR3 sequence: CASSLEAGAGNEQFF. The CDR3 region has the DNA TGTGCCAGCAGCTTAGAAGCGGGAGCGGGGAATGAGCAGTTCTTC.

The CDR3 protein is CASKWGSYSNQPQHF. Here the CDR3 DNA reads TGTGCCAGCAAGTGGGGCAGTTATAGCAATCAGCCCCAGCATTTT. This chain joins TRBV2 and TRBJ1-5; D perhaps matches TRBD1 (5 bases). The germline V gene has CDR1 SNHLY and CDR2 FYNNEI. The CDR3 has 15 amino acids. Between the trimmed V and J ends, which lost 7 bases and 0 bases, there was a span of 13 bases.

This clone was seen a single time. The CDR3 sequence is CASSLTREGTEAFF. As DNA, the CDR3 is TGTGCCAGCAGTTTGACCAGGGAGGGAACTGAAGCTTTCTTT. The chain links TRBV27 to TRBJ1-1; tentatively, D is TRBD1 (5 bases). Per germline, CDR1 MNHEY and CDR2 SMNVEV (reference sequence). Deletions cut 3 bases from V and 5 bases from J, with 13 bases between. The CDR3 covers 14 residues.

V usage is TRBV6-1 and J usage is TRBJ2-7, with D perhaps matching TRBD2 (6 bases). Trimming left V 6 bases short and J 6 bases short, with 9 bases between. The CDR3 is 11 residues long. Per germline, CDR1 MNHNS and CDR2 SASEGT. CDR3: CASRRDGEQYF. Here the CDR3 DNA reads TGTGCCAGCAGGCGGGACGGCGAGCAGTACTTC.

V and J are TRBV19 and TRBJ2-1; perhaps TRBD1 as D (5 bases). The CDR3 runs to 12 residues. V was shortened by 4 bases and J by 6 bases, with 7 bases between the two germline ends. Germline-derived CDR1 and CDR2 are LNHDA and SQIVND (reference sequence). CDR3 in DNA: TGTGCCAGTAGTACTCAGGGCAATGAGCAGTTCTTC. The encoded protein is CASSTQGNEQFF.

This clone was observed once. V is TRBV18 and J is TRBJ2-7; 10 nucleotides agree with TRBD2. V gave up 2 bases and J gave up 7 bases; unmatched junction bases: 5. The CDR3 runs to 14 residues. Per germline, CDR1 KGHSH and CDR2 LQKENI. CDR3 region: CASSPGLAAREQYF. In DNA form, the CDR3 reads TGTGCCAGCTCACCAGGACTAGCGGCCCGGGAGCAGTACTTC.

This clone was seen more than once but under ten times. This chain joins TRBV7-6 and TRBJ2-1; perhaps TRBD1 as D (6 bases). CDR3 length: 14 amino acids. Germline values: CDR1 SGHVS, CDR2 FNYEAQ. V was trimmed by 2 bases and J by 4 bases, leaving 9 bases between them. CDR3 protein: CASSLSTGYNEQFF. The CDR3 nucleotides read TGTGCCAGCAGCTTATCAACAGGGTACAATGAGCAGTTCTTC. The full variable domain, with the rest looked up from reference TRBV7-6 and TRBJ2-1, is GAGVSQSPRYKVTKRGQDVALRCDPISGHVSLYWYRQALGQGPEFLTYFNYEAQQDKSGLPNDRFSAERPEGSISTLTIQRTEQRDSAMYRCASSLSTGYNEQFFGPGTRLTVL.

This clone appeared once. The chain joins TRBV7-3 to TRBJ1-1, with a possible D match to TRBD1 (5 bases). The CDR3 consists of 13 residues. Germline V gene sequence: CDR1 SGHTA, CDR2 FQGTGA. Trimming left V 3 bases short and J 3 bases short, with 8 bases between. CDR3 region: CASSFSRDTEAFF. DNA for the CDR3: TGTGCCAGCAGCTTTAGCAGGGACACTGAAGCTTTCTTT.

This clone was seen just once. V and J are TRBV6-5 and TRBJ2-5; D is ambiguous. CDR1 is MNHEY and CDR2 is SVGAGI in the germline V gene. This CDR3 contains 12 residues. V lost 5 bases and J 1 base, leaving 5 bases between the germline ends. CDR3 nucleotides: TGTGCCAGCAGTCGCAGCCAAGAGACCCAGTACTTC. Its translation: CASSRSQETQYF.

The chain couples TRBV19 to TRBJ2-7; D not certain. V was shortened by 3 bases and J by 4 bases, with 10 bases between the two germline ends. Germline CDR1 reads LNHDA; CDR2 reads SQIVND (reference sequence). The CDR3 length is 13 residues. The CDR3 sequence is CASSMGREYEQYF. The DNA for the CDR3 is TGTGCCAGTAGTATGGGCCGAGAATACGAGCAGTACTTC.

This rearrangement joins TRBV5-4 to TRBJ2-1; TRBD2 might be the D (6 bases). The V and J ends lost 0 bases and 3 bases respectively, with 13 bases between them. This CDR3 is 16 amino acids long. CDR1 and CDR2 from the germline V gene are SGHNT and YYREEE (reference sequence). The CDR3 region is CASSLEGSGGYNEQFF. DNA of the CDR3: TGTGCCAGCAGCTTGGAGGGTAGCGGAGGCTACAATGAGCAGTTCTTC.

V and J are TRBV2 and TRBJ1-6; maybe TRBD1 (6 bases). Trimming took off 6 bases at V and 10 bases at J, with 13 bases between the two ends. The CDR3 covers 13 residues. Germline V gives CDR1 SNHLY, CDR2 FYNNEI. The CDR3 loop reads CASRGGPHSPLHF. Written as DNA, the CDR3 is TGTGCCAGCAGAGGGGGACCACACTCACCCCTCCACTTT.